The source of this TCR beta chain is a study of OX40 agonist ivuxolimab in advanced cancers. Study findings and constraints: CD8+ T cells averaged more expanded clones than CD4+.

Details on this clone: Its target is unknown.

Produced via immunoSEQ multiplex PCR; TCRdb's table is partial and in-frame only. The sample shows around 46,000 clones, around 77% of them seen only once. Trimming stripped 10 bases from V and 7 bases from J, with 14 bases between. Germline V gene lookup returns CDR1 ENHRY and CDR2 SYGVKD. This CDR3 region has 13 residues. The chain combines TRBV10-3 with TRBJ1-6; no reliable D call. Sample: CD4+ or CD8+ T cells sorted from blood, taken in a trial of the OX40 agonist ivuxolimab. This TCR came from an adult with an advanced solid tumor such as melanoma, head and neck, liver or kidney cancer. For the CDR3, the DNA is TGTGCCAGGTCCCAAGATGGGAATTCACCCCTCCACTTT. This gives the protein CARSQDGNSPLHF.